This TCR beta chain came from a study of response to subunit inactivated influenza vaccine. A single record per CDR3 protein comes from TCRdb applying MiXCR to the RT-PCR reads. The repertoire holds under 550,000 distinct CDR3 sequences, with approximately 6.9% as singletons. General study points: The authors suggested that every seasonal influenza vaccination recruits few new T cells.

Germline loops: CDR1 KGHDR, CDR2 SFDVKD. The CDR3 spans 14 residues. The germline V and J ends were trimmed by 3 bases and 4 bases, with 9 bases remaining between them. Worth noting for this clonotype: The antigen remains unidentified.

The receptor's source is a man in his fifties or sixties who received an inactivated influenza vaccine. The specimen comprised PBMCs from blood, sampled around 25 months after vaccination. The chain links TRBV24-1 to TRBJ2-1, with D tentatively TRBD2 (5 bases). The CDR3 DNA follows: TGTGCCACCAGTGATGTGGACTCGTACAATGAGCAGTTCTTC. As protein: CATSDVDSYNEQFF.